This T cell receptor (beta chain) was retrieved from a study of blood T cell repertoires in COVID-19. Study in general: Sources were T cells, B-cell-depleted T cells, or PBMCs; the material itself was cDNA or gDNA.

This clone has just one count. The CDR3 contains 13 residues. V shed 7 bases, J shed 1 base, and the junction held 3 bases outside the gene matches. The V gene's germline CDR1 is WNHNN and CDR2 SYGVQD (reference sequence). Here immunoSEQ multiplex PCR was the method, and the copy in TCRdb shows in-frame clones only, minus some. Among fewer than 35,000 clones, 91% were seen once, and the ten largest hold approximately 9.8%. Sequencing was carried out using peripheral blood. The receptor comes from a human donor with active COVID-19. The donor label of this sample is uncertain. The V gene is TRBV10-1, the J gene TRBJ2-5, with TRBD1 matching 7 bases. CDR3 DNA sequence: TGCGCCAGCACTAAGGGGGCCCAAGAGACCCAGTACTTC. Its translation: CASTKGAQETQYF.